The present T cell receptor beta chain was sequenced within a study of tumor-infiltrating lymphocytes in primary liver carcinoma. The wider study: In every tissue type, samples returned a similar yield of roughly 3.65 to 7.5 million productive TCRbeta reads. Findings and caveats of the study: A significantly higher top-250-clone fraction was found in tumors than in blood (p = 0.039). The study found tumor-adjacent and tumor-blood pairs overlapped less than tumor region pairs.

The investigators made TCR beta cDNA from approximately 0.5 ug total RNA, using a constant-region primer. Libraries for TCR beta were built through three nested multiplex PCR rounds, which together made up a slightly modified ARM-PCR procedure. Primers for the first two PCR rounds were TRBV1-TRBV30 forward primers and a C-beta reverse primer (approximately 10 cycles per round). TCRdb reanalysed the multiplex PCR reads using MiXCR and keeps one entry per CDR3 protein. The profile shows about 48,000 distinct CDR3 sequences, over 65% of them singletons. The study co-extracted DNA and RNA from roughly 20-30 mg of unsorted bulk tissue. None of the patients had received treatment, and all had chronic HBV infection. Concerning this clonotype itself: Antigen unknown. Germline and junction disagree at one end, which may indicate a read error.

CDR3 size: 22 residues. This TCR derives from a man in his forties with primary liver carcinoma and hepatitis B virus infection. Sequencing was performed on liver tumor tissue from sampling region 3. Stated subset: tumor region T3, left-lateral pole. This chain links TRBV12-3 or TRBV12-4 with TRBJ2-2; TRBD2 matches 14 bases. The CDR3, as DNA: TGTGTCAGCAGGCCCCCCCGGGTCCCCGGGACTAGCGGGGGAAGAAACACCGGGGAGCTGTTTTTT. Residues: CVSRPPRVPGTSGGRNTGELFF.